Listed here are 8 T cell receptor beta chains from one sample, sequenced in a study of molecular identifiers for immune sequencing clone quantification. TCRdb reprocessed the PCR reads with MiXCR, giving one entry per CDR3 protein. The table has some 680,000 distinct CDR3 sequences, 25% seen once. Material for sequencing was naive CD8+ T cells from blood, with Jurkat cell RNA spiked in. Subset indicated: FACS-sorted CD8+CD4-CCR7+CD45RA+ naive T cells. These receptors were collected from a human donor in good health. Some libraries in this study had Jurkat cell RNA spiked in.

The chain joins TRBV20-1 to TRBJ2-7; D not certain. This CDR3 spans 14 amino acids. V shed 6 bases and J shed 2 bases, with 17 bases lying between them. Germline CDR1 is DFQATT and CDR2 is SNEGSKA (reference sequence). The DNA for the CDR3 is TGCAGTGCGCTCGATGCAGTTGATACCTACGAGCAGTACTTC. Encoded protein: CSALDAVDTYEQYF.

This clonotype was found many times. The V call is TRBV4-3, the J call TRBJ2-5; 7 bases map to TRBD1. The CDR3 spans 16 residues. The V and J ends lost 5 bases and 1 base, in that order; junction bases with no gene match: 10. Germline loops: CDR1 LGHNA, CDR2 YSLEER. CDR3 in amino acids: CASSKAGGRIQETQYF. The CDR3 nucleotides read TGCGCCAGCAGCAAAGCAGGGGGTAGGATCCAAGAGACCCAGTACTTC.

This clonotype was observed at least ten times. J is TRBJ2-1 and V is TRBV4-2, with TRBD2 as a possible D gene (5 bases). The ends were cut back, 0 bases at V and 9 bases at J, with 12 bases in the middle. Per the germline V gene, CDR1 is LGHNA and CDR2 is YNFKEQ. The CDR3 has 14 amino acids. CDR3 in amino acids: CASSQDLLAVEQFF. The CDR3 bases are TGTGCCAGCAGCCAAGATCTCCTAGCCGTTGAGCAGTTCTTC.

This CDR3 reads CASSQEDRGLGGELFF. CDR3 DNA sequence: TGTGCCAGCAGCCAAGAGGACAGGGGGCTCGGCGGGGAGCTGTTTTTT. This sequence joins TRBV3-1 and TRBJ2-2, with TRBD1 identical over 11 bases. Germline CDR1 is LGHDT and CDR2 is YNNKEL (reference sequence). This CDR3 spans 16 amino acids. V trimming: 0 bases; J trimming: 7 bases; junction bases outside the gene matches: 4.

This chain links TRBV20-1 with TRBJ2-7; a possible D gene is TRBD1 (5 bases). V was cut by 1 base and J by 3 bases, with 10 bases left in between. CDR3 length: 13 amino acids. CDR1 and CDR2 (germline): DFQATT, SNEGSKA (reference sequence). CDR3 loop: CSARGLDNYEQYF. The CDR3, as DNA: TGCAGTGCTAGAGGCCTGGACAACTACGAGCAGTACTTC.

This clonotype was seen only a few times. The J gene is TRBJ2-7, the V gene TRBV6-6, with D maybe TRBD1 (5 bases). Deletions cut 4 bases from V and 2 bases from J, with 15 bases between. The germline V gene has CDR1 MNHNY and CDR2 SVGAGI (reference sequence). The CDR3 totals 15 residues. The CDR3: CASSSSDIGTYEQYF. CDR3 coding DNA: TGTGCCAGCAGTTCCTCGGACATCGGAACCTACGAGCAGTACTTC.

This clonotype has more than one count but fewer than ten. This rearrangement joins TRBV27 to TRBJ2-5; 7 bases line up with TRBD1. V was clipped by 8 bases and J by 2 bases; unmatched bases: 8. From germline, CDR1 is MNHEY and CDR2 SMNVEV (reference sequence). CDR3 length: 14 amino acids. The CDR3 loop reads CASRDRLHQETQYF. Here the CDR3 DNA reads TGTGCCAGCCGGGACAGACTACATCAAGAGACCCAGTACTTC.

Of note for this clonotype: The junction does not match germline at one end; this may be a read error. The chain carries TRBV5-6 and TRBJ2-5, with 8 bases that match TRBD1. The CDR3 is 15 amino acids. CDR1 is SGHDT and CDR2 is YYEEEE in the germline V gene. The CDR3 is CASSTSDREWETKYF. CDR3 in DNA: TGTGCCAGCAGCACCTCGGACAGGGAGTGGGAGACCAAGTACTTC.